The next 24 T cell receptor beta chains were all read from a single sample in a study of shared clonotypes between healthy human individuals. The method was immunoSEQ multiplex PCR; TCRdb's version includes in-frame clones alone and lacks a portion of them. Seen here are roughly 810,000 clones, 96% observed once, and the top ten hold 0.2% to 0.25%. Cells designated naive CD8 were CD45RO-negative and were positively selected for CCR7, with terminally differentiated effector memory CD45RA+ cells excluded. The sequencing sample was made of naive CD8+ T cells sorted from blood. All receptors come from a young man in good health.

This sequence joins TRBV11-2 and TRBJ2-7, with TRBD1 matching 7 bases. Trimming at V came to 0 bases and at J to 0 bases, leaving 2 bases not matched to a gene. There are 15 residues in the CDR3. The germline gives CDR1 SGHAT, CDR2 FQNNGV. For the CDR3, the DNA is TGTGCCAGCAGCTTAGAAGGGACAGCCTCCTACGAGCAGTACTTC. It encodes CASSLEGTASYEQYF.

CDR3 in amino acids: CASSSRDGNYNEQFF. For the CDR3, the DNA is TGTGCCAGCAGCTCCCGGGACGGTAACTACAATGAGCAGTTCTTC. This chain connects TRBV11-3 to TRBJ2-1, with D possibly called TRBD1 or TRBD2 (5 bases each). CDR3 length: 15 residues. Germline lookup yields CDR1 SGHNT and CDR2 YENEEA. The V end lost 4 bases, the J end lost 3 bases, and 13 bases lay between the germline ends.

The rearrangement joins TRBV27 to TRBJ2-1; D is possibly TRBD2 (7 bases). The CDR3 extends over 13 amino acids. Trimming took 2 bases from V and 8 from J, leaving 10 bases between them. CDR1 MNHEY and CDR2 SMNVEV come from the germline V gene (reference sequence). Written as DNA, the CDR3 is TGTGCCAGCAGTTTAGGGGGGGCCTATGAGCAGTTCTTC. It is translated as CASSLGGAYEQFF.

The J gene is TRBJ1-2, the V gene TRBV9, with 7 bases matching TRBD1. The V gene's germline CDR1 is SGDLS and CDR2 YYNGEE. V shed 3 bases, J shed 1 base, and the junction held 6 bases outside the gene matches. This CDR3 is built from 15 residues. The CDR3 DNA reads as TGTGCCAGCAGCGCCTTGGACAGGATTAACTATGGCTACACCTTC. The encoded protein is CASSALDRINYGYTF. The whole variable domain, filled in from reference TRBV9 and TRBJ1-2, reads DSGVTQTPKHLITATGQRVTLRCSPRSGDLSVYWYQQSLDQGLQFLIQYYNGEERAKGNILERFSAQQFPDLHSELNLSSLELGDSALYFCASSALDRINYGYTFGSGTRLTVV.

The chain has TRBV5-5 and TRBJ2-1; 7 positions agree with TRBD1. The CDR3 extends over 15 amino acids. With V trimmed by 0 bases and J by 10 bases, 10 bases remained unmatched. Germline CDR1 and CDR2: SGHKS and YYEKEE (reference sequence). This CDR3 reads CASSLAPGQPSEQFF. In DNA form, the CDR3 reads TGTGCCAGCAGCTTGGCGCCGGGACAGCCTTCGGAGCAGTTCTTC.

J is TRBJ2-2 and V is TRBV5-1, with D possibly being TRBD2 (5 bases). The CDR3 has 15 amino acids. Trimming pared 2 bases from V and 7 bases from J, leaving 15 bases between. Germline CDR1 SGHRS, CDR2 YFSETQ. In nucleotides, the CDR3 is TGCGCCAGCAGCTTTATCCGGCTCGAGGGCGGGGAGCTGTTTTTT. It codes for CASSFIRLEGGELFF. The full variable domain, rest sourced from reference TRBV5-1 and TRBJ2-2, is KAGVTQTPRYLIKTRGQQVTLSCSPISGHRSVSWYQQTPGQGLQFLFEYFSETQRNKGNFPGRFSGRQFSNSRSEMNVSTLELGDSALYLCASSFIRLEGGELFFGEGSRLTVL.

The chain recombines TRBV6-1 with TRBJ2-4; D is unclear. Germline-derived CDR1 and CDR2 are MNHNS and SASEGT. The length of the CDR3 is 15 residues. Trimming removed 2 bases at V and 2 bases at J, with 10 bases between. The CDR3 spells CASSEPFRPKNIQYF. As DNA, the CDR3 is TGTGCCAGCAGTGAACCGTTTCGCCCCAAAAACATTCAGTACTTC.

This clone occurred once. This chain uses TRBV6-5 with TRBJ1-2; D is uncertain. V was shortened by 0 bases and J by 5 bases, with 13 bases between the two germline ends. The CDR3 runs 15 residues. CDR1 is MNHEY and CDR2 is SVGAGI in the germline V gene. DNA of the CDR3: TGTGCCAGCAGTTACTCGAGTCGGGGAGGTTATGGCTACACCTTC. It is translated as CASSYSSRGGYGYTF.

J is TRBJ2-7 and V is TRBV28; TRBD2 might be the D (6 bases). Germline loops: CDR1 MDHEN, CDR2 SYDVKM. This CDR3 has 13 residues. V was clipped by 4 bases and J by 4 bases, with 11 bases between them. The CDR3 here is CASSYLALYEQYF. CDR3 in DNA: TGTGCCAGCAGTTACCTAGCGCTTTACGAGCAGTACTTC. Looking up the rest from reference TRBV28 and TRBJ2-7 gives the full variable domain: DVKVTQSSRYLVKRTGEKVFLECVQDMDHENMFWYRQDPGLGLRLIYFSYDVKMKEKGDIPEGYSVSREKKERFSLILESASTNQTSMYLCASSYLALYEQYFGPGTRLTVT.

V is TRBV7-9 and J is TRBJ2-5, with D unresolved. The germline gives CDR1 SEHNR, CDR2 FQNEAQ (reference sequence). This CDR3 has 12 residues. V dropped 6 bases and J dropped 1 base, with 6 bases sitting between them. The chain's CDR3 is CASRDGQETQYF. In DNA, the CDR3 is TGTGCCAGCAGAGACGGCCAAGAGACCCAGTACTTC. The whole variable domain, remainder taken from reference TRBV7-9 and TRBJ2-5, is DTGVSQNPRHKITKRGQNVTFRCDPISEHNRLYWYRQTLGQGPEFLTYFQNEAQLEKSRLLSDRFSAERPKGSFSTLEIQRTEQGDSAMYLCASRDGQETQYFGPGTRLLVL.

V is TRBV7-9 and J is TRBJ2-7; D unresolved. The V and J ends lost 3 bases and 2 bases respectively, with 11 bases between them. Germline V gene data show CDR1 as SEHNR and CDR2 as FQNEAQ (reference sequence). CDR3 length equals 14 residues. CDR3 DNA: TGTGCCAGCAGCTTGACCGGCAGTACCTACGAGCAGTACTTC. As protein: CASSLTGSTYEQYF.

This chain connects TRBV4-2 to TRBJ2-7; D is perhaps TRBD1 or TRBD2 (6 bases each). This CDR3 has 15 amino acids. V was pared by 5 bases and J by 13 bases, with 27 bases between. The germline V gene has CDR1 LGHNA and CDR2 YNFKEQ. This CDR3 reads CASSLEGTGSTQPYF. The CDR3 DNA reads as TGTGCCAGCAGCTTGGAGGGTACAGGGTCCACGCAGCCCTACTTC.

The chain couples TRBV5-4 to TRBJ2-5; 9 bases agree with TRBD1. V lost 4 bases, J lost 5 bases, and 15 bases stayed unmatched. This CDR3 region has 17 residues. CDR1 SGHNT and CDR2 YYREEE come from the germline V gene (reference sequence). The CDR3 loop reads CASSLGERGQGSETQYF. The CDR3 nucleotides are TGTGCCAGCAGCCTGGGGGAGAGGGGACAGGGTTCGGAGACCCAGTACTTC.

The J gene is TRBJ2-1, the V gene TRBV6-5, with 8 bases lining up with TRBD2. Trimming cost V 7 bases and J 8 bases; bases outside gene matches: 10. The CDR3 consists of 14 residues. Looked up from germline, CDR1 is MNHEY and CDR2 is SVGAGI. The CDR3: CASNPTSAGYEQFF. The DNA of the CDR3 is TGTGCCAGCAACCCGACTAGCGCTGGGTATGAGCAGTTCTTC.

The chain recombines TRBV7-9 with TRBJ2-3; 7 bases are a match to TRBD1. Germline V gives CDR1 SEHNR, CDR2 FQNEAQ (reference sequence). Trimming at V came to 5 bases and at J to 2 bases, leaving 4 bases not matched to a gene. The CDR3 spans 14 residues. CDR3 coding DNA: TGTGCCAGCAGCCCCGACAGGGACACAGATACGCAGTATTTT. This sequence encodes CASSPDRDTDTQYF.

The rearrangement joins TRBV19 to TRBJ2-2, with 10 bases matching TRBD2. The length of the CDR3 is 16 residues. V trimming: 6 bases; J trimming: 6 bases; junction bases outside the gene matches: 10. CDR1 LNHDA and CDR2 SQIVND come from the germline V gene (reference sequence). The CDR3 nucleotides are TGTGCCAGTAGCGATGGTCTAGCGGGAGTTCCCGGGGAGCTGTTTTTT. This gives the protein CASSDGLAGVPGELFF.

This clone was seen a single time. The chain has TRBV7-9 and TRBJ2-7, with D possibly matching TRBD2 (5 bases). This CDR3 region has 12 residues. Looked up from germline, CDR1 is SEHNR and CDR2 is FQNEAQ (reference sequence). The germline V and J ends were trimmed by 5 bases and 4 bases, with 9 bases remaining between them. For the CDR3, the DNA is TGTGCCAGCAGCGAAGGGAGATACGAGCAGTACTTC. Translated: CASSEGRYEQYF.

The chain carries TRBV29-1 and TRBJ1-1; D possibly corresponds to TRBD1 (5 bases). Trimming shortened V by 7 bases and J by 0 bases, and 12 bases separated the two germline ends. Germline CDR1 reads SQVTM; CDR2 reads ANQGSEA. This CDR3 has 13 amino acids. CDR3 in amino acids: CSAETAVNTEAFF. The CDR3 DNA sequence: TGCAGCGCGGAGACAGCAGTGAACACTGAAGCTTTCTTT.

The chain employs TRBV6-1 and TRBJ2-1; D possibly corresponds to TRBD2 (6 bases). Germline CDR1 MNHNS, CDR2 SASEGT. The CDR3 is 14 residues long. The V gene lost 7 bases and the J gene lost 6 bases, with 16 bases spanning the gap. This CDR3 is CASTFDGSGNEQFF. The CDR3 DNA reads TGTGCCAGCACCTTTGACGGGAGCGGCAATGAGCAGTTCTTC.

The chain links TRBV29-1 to TRBJ2-1; 7 bases line up with TRBD2. The CDR3 extends over 14 amino acids. The V gene's germline CDR1 is SQVTM and CDR2 ANQGSEA. Unmatched junction bases numbered 6, after V lost 0 bases and J lost 7 bases. The CDR3 reads CSVEDLADSNEQFF. CDR3 DNA: TGCAGCGTTGAAGATCTAGCGGATTCGAATGAGCAGTTCTTC.

This chain connects TRBV27 to TRBJ2-1; the D gene is possibly TRBD2 (5 bases). Germline V gene sequence: CDR1 MNHEY, CDR2 SMNVEV (reference sequence). The CDR3 length is 15 residues. The V end was cut by 3 bases, the J end by 2 bases, with 11 bases between. CDR3 sequence (DNA): TGTGCCAGCAGTTTCAACGGGGATGCCTACAATGAGCAGTTCTTC. Translated: CASSFNGDAYNEQFF.

The V and J genes are TRBV29-1 and TRBJ2-1, with 13 nucleotides matching TRBD2. Germline lookup yields CDR1 SQVTM and CDR2 ANQGSEA. V trimming: 7 bases; J trimming: 4 bases; junction bases outside the gene matches: 7. The CDR3 is 15 amino acids. The CDR3 sequence is CSAEGTSGIYNEQFF. The CDR3 DNA reads as TGCAGCGCCGAAGGGACTAGCGGGATTTACAATGAGCAGTTCTTC.

The chain couples TRBV7-9 to TRBJ1-1, with D uncertain. Trimming pared 6 bases from V and 7 bases from J, leaving 12 bases between. This CDR3 region has 12 residues. Germline CDR1 and CDR2: SEHNR and FQNEAQ (reference sequence). The CDR3 nucleotides read TGTGCCAGCAGTCAGGACGGAGTTGAAGCTTTCTTT. Encoded protein: CASSQDGVEAFF. The entire variable domain, with the rest obtained from reference TRBV7-9 and TRBJ1-1, is as follows: DTGVSQNPRHKITKRGQNVTFRCDPISEHNRLYWYRQTLGQGPEFLTYFQNEAQLEKSRLLSDRFSAERPKGSFSTLEIQRTEQGDSAMYLCASSQDGVEAFFGQGTRLTVV.

The chain recombines TRBV10-2 with TRBJ2-6, with D uncertain. The germline V gene encodes CDR1 WSHSY and CDR2 SAAADI. The CDR3 is 14 amino acids. V dropped 8 bases and J dropped 2 bases, with 10 bases sitting between them. The CDR3 sequence: CASFQGAGANVLTF. CDR3 nucleotides: TGCGCCAGCTTTCAAGGAGCTGGGGCCAACGTCCTGACTTTC.